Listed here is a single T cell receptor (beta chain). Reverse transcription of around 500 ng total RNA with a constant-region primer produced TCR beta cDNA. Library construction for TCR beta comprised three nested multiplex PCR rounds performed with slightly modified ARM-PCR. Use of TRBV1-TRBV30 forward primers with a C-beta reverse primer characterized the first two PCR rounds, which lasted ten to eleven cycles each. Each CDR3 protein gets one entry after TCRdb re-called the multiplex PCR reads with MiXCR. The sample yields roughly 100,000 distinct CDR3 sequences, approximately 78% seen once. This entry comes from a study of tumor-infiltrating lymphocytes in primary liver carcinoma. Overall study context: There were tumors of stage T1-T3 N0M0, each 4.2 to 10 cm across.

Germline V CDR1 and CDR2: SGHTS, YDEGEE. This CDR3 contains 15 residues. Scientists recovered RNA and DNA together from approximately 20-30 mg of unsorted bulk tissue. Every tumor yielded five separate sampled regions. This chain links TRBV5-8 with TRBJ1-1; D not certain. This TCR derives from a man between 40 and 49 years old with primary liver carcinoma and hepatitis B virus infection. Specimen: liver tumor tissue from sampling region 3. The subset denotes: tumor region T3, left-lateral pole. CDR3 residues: CVISTRGTLNTEAFF. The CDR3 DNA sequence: TGTGTCATCAGCACTAGAGGAACGCTGAACACTGAAGCTTTCTTT.